The 5 T cell receptor beta chains reported below all come from one sample, sequenced in a study of STAT3 mutations in large granular lymphocyte leukemia. Findings and caveats of the study: Every T-cell large granular lymphocyte leukemia patient had at least one immunodominant TCR beta clonotype.

Profiling relied on immunoSEQ multiplex PCR, and the TCRdb table lists in-frame clones only, not all of them. The sample includes about 16,000 clones, approximately 85% of them seen just once. These TCRs are of unknown antigen specificity. Sequencing was done on a sample of peripheral blood mononuclear cells. The origin of the receptors is a man in his fifties with T-cell large granular lymphocyte leukemia. Some clones in this sample may be carry-over from other donors' samples.

The chain carries TRBV29-1 and TRBJ2-5; 9 nucleotides align to TRBD1. The V gene's germline CDR1 is SQVTM and CDR2 ANQGSEA. The CDR3 is 13 residues long. The J segment lost 5 bases and the V segment lost 7 bases, leaving 8 bases of the junction unmatched. The CDR3 DNA sequence: TGCAGCGCCCTTGGAGGGACAGGGGAGACCCAGTACTTC. This sequence encodes CSALGGTGETQYF.

This sequence joins TRBV7-2 and TRBJ2-2, with D tentatively TRBD1 (5 bases). This CDR3 comprises 13 residues. Trimming removed 6 bases at V and 10 bases at J, with 15 bases between. Germline-derived CDR1 and CDR2 are SGHTA and FQGNSA. The CDR3 DNA reads TGTGCCAGCAGTCCACAGGTAGTGGCGGAGCTGTTTTTT. It specifies CASSPQVVAELFF. The variable domain in full, completed from reference TRBV7-2 and TRBJ2-2, reads GAGVSQSPSNKVTEKGKDVELRCDPISGHTALYWYRQSLGQGLEFLIYFQGNSAPDKSGLPSDRFSAERTGGSVSTLTIQRTQQEDSAVYLCASSPQVVAELFFGEGSRLTVL.

The V gene is TRBV7-3, the J gene TRBJ1-5; D is uncertain. The V gene lost 2 bases and the J gene lost 7 bases, with 12 bases spanning the gap. The CDR3 runs 14 residues. Germline V gene data show CDR1 as SGHTA and CDR2 as FQGTGA. CDR3 bases: TGTGCCAGCAGCTTAGGAGGGAAGGGCCAGCCCCAGCATTTT. Translating it yields CASSLGGKGQPQHF.

This chain connects TRBV11-1 to TRBJ2-3; D perhaps matches TRBD2 (5 bases). V lost 8 bases to trimming and J lost 2 bases, with 11 bases between them. The CDR3 runs to 13 residues. CDR1 is SGHAT, CDR2 FQDESV, per germline (reference sequence). CDR3 in DNA: TGTGCCAGCTCGAGCGGACCCACAGATACGCAGTATTTT. Protein sequence: CASSSGPTDTQYF.

This clone showed up just once. The rearrangement joins TRBV29-1 to TRBJ2-7; a weak D match, TRBD1 (5 bases). The V end lost 4 bases, the J end lost 2 bases, and 12 bases lay between the germline ends. The CDR3 sequence is 13 residues long. The germline CDR1 and CDR2 sequences are SQVTM and ANQGSEA. This CDR3 is CSVGAGKTYEQYF. The CDR3 bases are TGCAGCGTTGGGGCAGGGAAAACCTACGAGCAGTACTTC.